Listed below are T cell receptor beta chains from one sample, sequenced in a study of blood T cell repertoires in COVID-19. Assay: immunoSEQ multiplex PCR; the TCRdb copy retains only in-frame clones and omits some. The sample carries roughly 260,000 clones, about 87% recorded once. Material for sequencing was peripheral blood. These TCRs come from a man aged 55 to 69 who had recovered from COVID-19. The CDR3 runs from the conserved cysteine through the conserved F or W. The order of the fields is V gene, clone size, J gene, D gene, CDR3 protein, CDR3 DNA. D genes are given only for firm matches. Some rows mark clone size as missing; the rest say once, few, many or name a class of expanded clone.

V: TRBV18
size: .
J: TRBJ1-6
D: .
CDR3: CASSPETANSPLHF
DNA: TGTGCCAGCTCACCTGAAACAGCCAATTCACCCCTCCACTTT

V: TRBV19
size: once
J: TRBJ1-2
D: .
CDR3: CASSILAGALNYGYTF
DNA: TGTGCCAGTAGTATTTTGGCAGGGGCCCTCAACTATGGCTACACCTTC

V: TRBV29-1
size: .
J: TRBJ2-1
D: TRBD2
CDR3: CSVPGGIYNEQFF
DNA: TGCAGCGTACCGGGGGGAATTTACAATGAGCAGTTCTTC

V: TRBV5-1
size: .
J: TRBJ2-3
D: .
CDR3: CACSLGSVTSTDTQYF
DNA: TGCGCCTGCAGCTTGGGGAGCGTTACTAGCACAGATACGCAGTATTTT

V: TRBV14
size: .
J: TRBJ1-1
D: TRBD1
CDR3: CASSLGTETEAFF
DNA: TGTGCCAGCAGCTTGGGGACAGAGACTGAAGCTTTCTTT

V: TRBV5-1
size: .
J: TRBJ1-1
D: TRBD1
CDR3: CASSLRGQGPGNTEAFF
DNA: TGCGCCAGCAGCTTGCGGGGACAGGGGCCGGGGAACACTGAAGCTTTCTTT

V: TRBV5-1
size: .
J: TRBJ2-7
D: .
CDR3: CASSLVQGGYEQYF
DNA: TGCGCCAGCAGCTTGGTTCAGGGGGGATACGAGCAGTACTTC

V: TRBV9
size: once
J: TRBJ2-3
D: TRBD2
CDR3: CASSVAGRGVRKDTQYF
DNA: TGTGCCAGCAGCGTAGCTGGGAGGGGCGTCAGGAAAGATACGCAGTATTTT

V: TRBV6-5
size: .
J: TRBJ2-7
D: .
CDR3: CASSRQVSYEQYF
DNA: TGTGCCAGCAGTCGTCAGGTGTCCTACGAGCAGTACTTC

V: TRBV12-3/TRBV12-4
size: once
J: TRBJ1-1
D: .
CDR3: CASSSPVDIAAFF
DNA: TGTGCCAGCAGTTCCCCCGTTGACATTGCAGCTTTCTTT

V: TRBV7-2
size: .
J: TRBJ2-1
D: TRBD1
CDR3: CASSWGQTYNEQFF
DNA: TGTGCCAGCAGCTGGGGACAGACCTACAATGAGCAGTTCTTC

V: TRBV3-1/TRBV3-2
size: .
J: TRBJ2-3
D: TRBD2
CDR3: CASSRSSGGHSTDTQYF
DNA: TGTGCCAGCAGCCGGAGCAGCGGGGGCCATAGCACAGATACGCAGTATTTT

V: TRBV3-1/TRBV3-2
size: .
J: TRBJ2-2
D: TRBD2
CDR3: CASSPPTGLAGRTGELFF
DNA: TGTGCCAGCAGCCCGCCGACGGGACTAGCGGGGCGCACCGGGGAGCTGTTTTTT

V: TRBV6-1
size: .
J: TRBJ2-7
D: .
CDR3: CASSEEGRGAYEQYF
DNA: TGTGCCAGCAGTGAAGAGGGCAGGGGGGCCTACGAGCAGTACTTC

V: TRBV7-2
size: .
J: TRBJ2-7
D: .
CDR3: CASSFRRNYEQYF
DNA: TGTGCCAGCAGCTTTCGGCGGAACTACGAGCAGTACTTC

V: TRBV19
size: .
J: TRBJ1-1
D: .
CDR3: CASSSGGNTEAFF
DNA: TGTGCCAGTTCCTCTGGAGGGAACACTGAAGCTTTCTTT

V: TRBV23-1
size: once
J: TRBJ2-7
D: .
CDR3: CASSQSAGRGGYEQYF
DNA: TGCGCCAGCAGTCAATCCGCCGGGCGGGGAGGCTACGAGCAGTACTTC

V: TRBV10-1
size: .
J: TRBJ2-3
D: TRBD2
CDR3: CASSDRLAGEGDTQYF
DNA: TGCGCCAGCAGTGATCGACTAGCGGGGGAAGGAGATACGCAGTATTTT

V: TRBV7-2
size: few
J: TRBJ1-2
D: TRBD1
CDR3: CASSLLRDSRYYGYTF
DNA: TGTGCCAGCAGCCTACTTCGGGACAGCCGTTACTATGGCTACACCTTC

V: TRBV7-2
size: .
J: TRBJ1-2
D: TRBD1
CDR3: CASSVGTARYGYTF
DNA: TGTGCCAGCAGCGTCGGGACAGCGCGATATGGCTACACCTTC

V: TRBV3-1/TRBV3-2
size: .
J: TRBJ2-3
D: TRBD2
CDR3: CASSLTSGGRGNTDTQYF
DNA: TGTGCCAGCAGCCTTACTAGCGGGGGGCGAGGGAACACAGATACGCAGTATTTT

V: TRBV19
size: .
J: TRBJ2-7
D: TRBD1
CDR3: CASSEQGVGGEQYF
DNA: TGTGCCAGTAGTGAACAGGGGGTAGGTGGCGAGCAGTACTTC

V: TRBV4-2
size: .
J: TRBJ2-5
D: .
CDR3: CASSLSPYQETQYF
DNA: TGTGCCAGCAGCCTGAGTCCGTACCAAGAGACCCAGTACTTC

V: TRBV12-3/TRBV12-4
size: once
J: TRBJ2-7
D: TRBD1
CDR3: CASSLENRGQYF
DNA: TGTGCCAGCAGTTTGGAGAACAGGGGGCAGTACTTC

V: TRBV5-1
size: few
J: TRBJ2-7
D: .
CDR3: CASSLAGGDYEQYF
DNA: TGCGCCAGCAGCTTGGCGGGGGGCGACTACGAGCAGTACTTC

V: TRBV12-5
size: once
J: TRBJ1-3
D: .
CDR3: CASGLALGASGNTIYF
DNA: TGTGCTAGTGGTTTGGCCCTGGGGGCCTCTGGAAACACCATATATTTT

V: TRBV7-9
size: .
J: TRBJ2-7
D: .
CDR3: CASSLAGTAGEQYF
DNA: TGTGCCAGCAGCTTAGCCGGGACAGCGGGCGAGCAGTACTTC

V: TRBV7-2
size: .
J: TRBJ2-2
D: TRBD1
CDR3: CASTPGGQVTGELFF
DNA: TGTGCCAGCACCCCGGGTGGACAGGTCACCGGGGAGCTGTTTTTT

V: TRBV4-2
size: .
J: TRBJ2-2
D: TRBD2
CDR3: CASSRAGGEGGELFF
DNA: TGTGCCAGCAGCCGGGCGGGGGGCGAAGGTGGGGAGCTGTTTTTT

V: TRBV5-4
size: .
J: TRBJ2-7
D: .
CDR3: CASSLAGLYEQYF
DNA: TGTGCCAGCAGCTTGGCGGGTCTCTACGAGCAGTACTTC

V: TRBV2
size: .
J: TRBJ2-7
D: .
CDR3: CASSGWQAEEQYF
DNA: TGTGCCAGCAGTGGGTGGCAGGCTGAAGAGCAGTACTTC

V: TRBV27
size: .
J: TRBJ2-7
D: TRBD1
CDR3: CASSSTTGAEQYF
DNA: TGTGCCAGCAGTTCCACTACAGGGGCCGAGCAGTACTTC

V: TRBV6-2/TRBV6-3
size: few
J: TRBJ2-3
D: TRBD1
CDR3: CASSYPMRARGQGDTQYF
DNA: TGTGCCAGCAGTTACCCAATGAGGGCCAGGGGGCAAGGAGATACGCAGTATTTT

V: TRBV5-5
size: few
J: TRBJ2-2
D: TRBD1
CDR3: CASTPRGRGTGELFF
DNA: TGTGCCAGCACTCCCCGAGGCAGGGGGACCGGGGAGCTGTTTTTT

V: TRBV27
size: .
J: TRBJ1-1
D: .
CDR3: CASSLQGRVNTEAFF
DNA: TGTGCCAGCAGCCTACAGGGCAGGGTGAACACTGAAGCTTTCTTT

V: TRBV9
size: .
J: TRBJ1-1
D: TRBD1
CDR3: CASSVMDRTFPTEAFF
DNA: TGTGCCAGCAGCGTCATGGACAGGACTTTTCCCACTGAAGCTTTCTTT

V: TRBV29-1
size: .
J: TRBJ1-2
D: TRBD1
CDR3: CSDGRAGGDANYGYTF
DNA: TGCAGCGACGGAAGGGCAGGGGGTGATGCTAACTATGGCTACACCTTC

V: TRBV30
size: .
J: TRBJ1-3
D: .
CDR3: CAWKHGWNTIYF
DNA: TGTGCCTGGAAACATGGTTGGAACACCATATATTTT

V: TRBV15
size: .
J: TRBJ1-4
D: .
CDR3: CATSINRLSGEKLFF
DNA: TGTGCCACCAGCATAAACAGGTTGTCTGGTGAAAAACTGTTTTTT

V: TRBV9
size: .
J: TRBJ2-1
D: TRBD2
CDR3: CASSDRVSGDYNEQFF
DNA: TGTGCCAGCAGCGACCGAGTCAGCGGGGACTACAATGAGCAGTTCTTC

V: TRBV5-1
size: .
J: TRBJ2-1
D: .
CDR3: CASSLVVSGSSYNEQFF
DNA: TGCGCCAGCAGCTTGGTGGTCTCAGGCAGCTCCTACAATGAGCAGTTCTTC

V: TRBV3-1/TRBV3-2
size: .
J: TRBJ2-7
D: TRBD2
CDR3: CASSQGLAGGPEQYF
DNA: TGTGCCAGCAGCCAAGGCTTAGCGGGGGGGCCAGAGCAGTACTTC

V: TRBV24-1
size: .
J: TRBJ2-7
D: .
CDR3: CATSDPHFPVGGRREQYF
DNA: TGTGCCACCAGTGATCCGCATTTCCCGGTGGGGGGACGGCGCGAGCAGTACTTC

V: TRBV28
size: .
J: TRBJ2-1
D: .
CDR3: CASSFLRGDVNEQFF
DNA: TGTGCCAGCAGTTTTTTACGCGGGGATGTCAATGAGCAGTTCTTC

V: TRBV5-6
size: .
J: TRBJ2-7
D: TRBD1
CDR3: CASSPGTGPYEQYF
DNA: TGTGCCAGCAGCCCCGGGACAGGACCCTACGAGCAGTACTTC

V: TRBV9
size: .
J: TRBJ2-2
D: TRBD2
CDR3: CASSVASGGAIDTGELFF
DNA: TGTGCCAGCAGCGTAGCTAGCGGGGGGGCTATTGACACCGGGGAGCTGTTTTTT

V: TRBV2
size: few
J: TRBJ1-6
D: .
CDR3: CASSEARGNSPLHF
DNA: TGTGCCAGCAGTGAAGCTCGAGGAAATTCACCCCTCCACTTT

V: TRBV7-2
size: .
J: TRBJ1-2
D: .
CDR3: CASSLVGRSGYTF
DNA: TGTGCCAGCAGCTTAGTAGGGAGGAGCGGCTACACCTTC

V: TRBV5-1
size: few
J: TRBJ1-3
D: .
CDR3: CASSIQGVSGNTIYF
DNA: TGCGCCAGCAGCATCCAGGGCGTCTCTGGAAACACCATATATTTT

V: TRBV19
size: .
J: TRBJ2-2
D: .
CDR3: CASSKAGTNTGELFF
DNA: TGTGCCAGTAGTAAAGCGGGTACGAACACCGGGGAGCTGTTTTTT

V: TRBV7-9
size: .
J: TRBJ1-6
D: .
CDR3: CASSSGQSTNSPLHF
DNA: TGTGCCAGCAGCTCCGGACAAAGCACTAATTCACCCCTCCACTTT

V: TRBV4-1
size: .
J: TRBJ1-1
D: TRBD1
CDR3: CASSQPQGPEAFF
DNA: TGCGCCAGCAGCCAACCACAGGGGCCTGAAGCTTTCTTT

V: TRBV6-4
size: .
J: TRBJ2-7
D: TRBD2
CDR3: CASDRTSGAYEQYF
DNA: TGTGCCAGCGATAGGACTAGCGGGGCCTACGAGCAGTACTTC